This TCR beta chain was recorded in a study of human T cells and chemical hapten exposure. The study, taken as a whole, reports: PT1 expanded TCR counts and patch test score correlated positively.

This CDR3 is 12 amino acids long. Trimming shortened V by 0 bases and J by 7 bases, and 7 bases separated the two germline ends. Germline V lookup: CDR1 DFQATT, CDR2 SNEGSKA (reference sequence). This clonotype was counted ten times or more. Its antigen is not identified. Described time point: patch test 3, about 24 weeks after DPC sensitization. Treatment indicated: therapeutic diphenylcyclopropenone sensitization with weekly scalp DPC. What the library attached to individual cDNA molecules were unique molecular identifiers. TCRdb processed the RACE reads anew with MiXCR; each CDR3 protein has one entry. Among tens of thousands of distinct CDR3 sequences listed, 10% to 15% were seen once.

This sample comprised whole blood, obtained in connection with sensitization to the hapten diphenylcyclopropenone (DPC). This receptor was identified in a woman between 45 and 65 years old with alopecia areata. Some clones in this sample may be carry-over from other donors' samples. This sequence joins TRBV20-1 and TRBJ2-1; no firm D call. In nucleotides, the CDR3 is TGCAGTGCTAGAGATGTTCGAAATGAGCAGTTCTTC. Its translation is CSARDVRNEQFF.